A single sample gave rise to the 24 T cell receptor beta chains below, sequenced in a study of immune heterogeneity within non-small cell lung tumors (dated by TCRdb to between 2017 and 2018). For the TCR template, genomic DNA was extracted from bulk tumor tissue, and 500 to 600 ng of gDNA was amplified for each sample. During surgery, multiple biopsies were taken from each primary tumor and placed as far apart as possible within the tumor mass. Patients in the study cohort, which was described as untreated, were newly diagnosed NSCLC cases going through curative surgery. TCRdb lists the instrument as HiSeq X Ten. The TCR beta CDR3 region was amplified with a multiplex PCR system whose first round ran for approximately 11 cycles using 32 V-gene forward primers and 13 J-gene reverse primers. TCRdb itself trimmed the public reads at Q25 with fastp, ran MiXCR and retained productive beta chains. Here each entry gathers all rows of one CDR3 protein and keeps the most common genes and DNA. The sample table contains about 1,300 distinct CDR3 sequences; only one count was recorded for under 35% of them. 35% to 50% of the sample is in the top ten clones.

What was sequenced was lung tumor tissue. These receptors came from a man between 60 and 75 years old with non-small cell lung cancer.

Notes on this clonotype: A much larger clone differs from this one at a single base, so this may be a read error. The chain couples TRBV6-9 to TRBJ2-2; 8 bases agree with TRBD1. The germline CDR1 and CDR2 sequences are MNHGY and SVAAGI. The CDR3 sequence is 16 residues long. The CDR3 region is CASSYAGQVNTGKLFF. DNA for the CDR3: TGTGCCAGCAGTTACGCGGGACAGGTGAACACCGGGAAGCTGTTTTTT.

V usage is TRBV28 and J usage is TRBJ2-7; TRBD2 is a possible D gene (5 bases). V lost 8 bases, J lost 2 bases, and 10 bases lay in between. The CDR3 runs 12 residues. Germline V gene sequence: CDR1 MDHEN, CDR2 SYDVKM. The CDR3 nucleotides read TGTGCCAGCGGGAGCCAGCCCTACGAGCAGTACTTC. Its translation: CASGSQPYEQYF.

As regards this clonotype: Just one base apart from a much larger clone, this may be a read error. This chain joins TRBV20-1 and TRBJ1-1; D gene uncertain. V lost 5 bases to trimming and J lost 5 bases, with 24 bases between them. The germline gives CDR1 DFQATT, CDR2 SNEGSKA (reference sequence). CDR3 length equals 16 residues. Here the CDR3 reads CSALTYRDGLRTEAFF. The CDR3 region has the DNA TGCAGTGCTCTAACGTATAGGGATGGGTTGCGGACTGAAGCTTTCTTT.

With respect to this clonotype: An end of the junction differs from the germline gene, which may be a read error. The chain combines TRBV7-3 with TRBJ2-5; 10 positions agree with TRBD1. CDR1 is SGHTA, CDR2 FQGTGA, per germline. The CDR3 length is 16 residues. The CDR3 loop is CAISSKPRDRGETQYF. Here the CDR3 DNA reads TGTGCCATCAGCTCAAAACCCAGGGACAGGGGAGAGACCCAGTACTTC.

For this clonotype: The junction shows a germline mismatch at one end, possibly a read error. The CDR3 coding sequence is TGCAGTGCACGACCGGAACCCTTGTTGCCCACCCGGTTCTTC. It translates to CSARPEPLLPTRFF. The rearrangement uses TRBV20-1 and TRBJ2-5; the D is unclear. This CDR3 spans 14 amino acids. Germline V gives CDR1 DFQATT, CDR2 SNEGSKA (reference sequence).

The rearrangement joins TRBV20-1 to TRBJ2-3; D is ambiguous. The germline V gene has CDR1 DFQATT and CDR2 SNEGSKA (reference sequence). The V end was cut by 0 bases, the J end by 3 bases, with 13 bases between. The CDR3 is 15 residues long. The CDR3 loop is CSARDTKAITDTQYF. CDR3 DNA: TGCAGTGCTAGAGACACTAAGGCCATTACAGATACGCAGTATTTT.

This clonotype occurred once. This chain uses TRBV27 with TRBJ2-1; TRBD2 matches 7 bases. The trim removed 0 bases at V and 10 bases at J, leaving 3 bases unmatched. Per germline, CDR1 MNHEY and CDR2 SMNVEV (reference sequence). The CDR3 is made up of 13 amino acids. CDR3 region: CASSLSNGREQFF. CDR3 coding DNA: TGTGCCAGCAGTTTATCGAACGGGAGGGAGCAGTTCTTC.

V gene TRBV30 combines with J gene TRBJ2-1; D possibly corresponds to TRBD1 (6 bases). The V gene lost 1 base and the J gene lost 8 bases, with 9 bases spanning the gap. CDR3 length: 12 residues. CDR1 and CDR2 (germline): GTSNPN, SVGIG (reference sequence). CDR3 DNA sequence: TGTGCCTGGAGTGCTAGGGGGTATGAGCAGTTCTTC. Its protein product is CAWSARGYEQFF. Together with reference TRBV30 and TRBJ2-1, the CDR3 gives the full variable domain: SQTIHQWPATLVQPVGSPLSLECTVEGTSNPNLYWYRQAAGRGLQLLFYSVGIGQISSEVPQNLSASRPQDRQFILSSKKLLLSDSGFYLCAWSARGYEQFFGPGTRLTVL.

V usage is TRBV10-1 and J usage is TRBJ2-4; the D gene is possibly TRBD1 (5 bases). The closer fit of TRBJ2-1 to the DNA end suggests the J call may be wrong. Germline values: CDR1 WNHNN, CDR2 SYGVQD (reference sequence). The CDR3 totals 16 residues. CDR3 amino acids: CASSESGLVGYNEQFF. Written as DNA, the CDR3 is TGCGCCAGCAGTGAGTCGGGGCTAGTGGGCTACAATGAGCAGTTCTTC.

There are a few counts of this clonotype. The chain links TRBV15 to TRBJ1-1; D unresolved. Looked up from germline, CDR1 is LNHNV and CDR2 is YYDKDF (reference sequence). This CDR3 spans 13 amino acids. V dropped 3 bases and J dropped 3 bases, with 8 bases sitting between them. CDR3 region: CATSSTRDTEAFF. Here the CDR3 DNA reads TGTGCCACCAGCAGTACCCGGGACACTGAAGCTTTCTTT.

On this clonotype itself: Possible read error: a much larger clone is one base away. Written as DNA, the CDR3 is TGCAGTGCTAGAAGGCTAAGCGGGAGGTGGAATGAGCAGTTCTTC. This encodes CSARRLSGRWNEQFF. This chain uses TRBV20-1 with TRBJ2-1; 9 bases agree with TRBD2. Trimming removed 2 bases from V and 7 bases from J; junction bases left unmatched: 9. The CDR3 contains 15 residues. Germline CDR1 and CDR2: DFQATT and SNEGSKA (reference sequence).

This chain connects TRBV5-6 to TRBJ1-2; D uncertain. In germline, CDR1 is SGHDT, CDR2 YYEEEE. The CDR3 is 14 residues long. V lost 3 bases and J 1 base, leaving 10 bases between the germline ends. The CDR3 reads CASSSSTHNYGYTF. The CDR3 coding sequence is TGTGCCAGCAGCTCCTCAACACATAACTATGGCTACACCTTC.

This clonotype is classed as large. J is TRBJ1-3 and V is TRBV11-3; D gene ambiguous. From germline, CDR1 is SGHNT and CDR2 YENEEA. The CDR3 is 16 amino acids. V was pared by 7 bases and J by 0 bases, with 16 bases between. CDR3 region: CASTLVGKGSGNTIYF. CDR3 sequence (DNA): TGTGCCAGCACCCTGGTGGGGAAGGGCTCTGGAAACACCATATATTTT.

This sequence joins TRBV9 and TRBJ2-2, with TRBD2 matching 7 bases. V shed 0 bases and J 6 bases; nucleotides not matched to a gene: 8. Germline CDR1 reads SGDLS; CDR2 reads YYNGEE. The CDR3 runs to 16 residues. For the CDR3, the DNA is TGTGCCAGCAGCGTAGGGGAGGGTTTCGTTTCCGGGGAGCTGTTTTTT. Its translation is CASSVGEGFVSGELFF.

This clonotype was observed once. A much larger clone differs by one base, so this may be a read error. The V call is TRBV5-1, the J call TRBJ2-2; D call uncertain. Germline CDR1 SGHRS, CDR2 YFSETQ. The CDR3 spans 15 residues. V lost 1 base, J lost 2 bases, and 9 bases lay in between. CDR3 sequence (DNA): TGCGCCAGCAGCTTGTTCGCCGAAAACACCGGGGAGCTGTTTTTT. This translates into CASSLFAENTGELFF.

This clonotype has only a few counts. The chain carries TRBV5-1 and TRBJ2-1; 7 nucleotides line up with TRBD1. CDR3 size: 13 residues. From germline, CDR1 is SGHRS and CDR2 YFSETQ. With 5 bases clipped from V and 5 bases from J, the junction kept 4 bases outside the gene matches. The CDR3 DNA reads TGCGCCAGCAGGCAGGGGGTGCACAATGAGCAGTTCTTC. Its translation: CASRQGVHNEQFF.

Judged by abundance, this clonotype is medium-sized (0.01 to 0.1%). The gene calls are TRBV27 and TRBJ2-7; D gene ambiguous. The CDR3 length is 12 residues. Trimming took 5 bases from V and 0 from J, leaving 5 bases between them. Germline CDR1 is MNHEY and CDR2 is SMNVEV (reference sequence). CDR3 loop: CASSSFSYEQYF. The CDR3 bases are TGTGCCAGCAGTAGTTTCTCCTACGAGCAGTACTTC.

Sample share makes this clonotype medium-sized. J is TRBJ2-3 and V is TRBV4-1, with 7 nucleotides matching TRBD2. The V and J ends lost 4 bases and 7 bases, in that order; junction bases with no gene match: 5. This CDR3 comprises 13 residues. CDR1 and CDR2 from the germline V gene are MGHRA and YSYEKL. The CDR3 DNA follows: TGCGCCAGCAGCCTAGCGGGTTCTAATACGCAGTATTTT. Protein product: CASSLAGSNTQYF.

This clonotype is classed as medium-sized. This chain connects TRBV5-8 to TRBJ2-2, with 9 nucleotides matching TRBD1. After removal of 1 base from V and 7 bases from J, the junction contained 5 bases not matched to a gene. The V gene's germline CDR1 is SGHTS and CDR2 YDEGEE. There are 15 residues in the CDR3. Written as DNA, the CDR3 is TGTGCCAGCAGCTTGTTGGGACAGGGAAGCGGGGAGCTGTTTTTT. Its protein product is CASSLLGQGSGELFF.

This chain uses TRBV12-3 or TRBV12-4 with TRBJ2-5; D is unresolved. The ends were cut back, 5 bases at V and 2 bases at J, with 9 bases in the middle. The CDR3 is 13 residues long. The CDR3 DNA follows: TGTGCCAGCAGTCAACACGTTCAAGAGACCCAGTACTTC. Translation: CASSQHVQETQYF.

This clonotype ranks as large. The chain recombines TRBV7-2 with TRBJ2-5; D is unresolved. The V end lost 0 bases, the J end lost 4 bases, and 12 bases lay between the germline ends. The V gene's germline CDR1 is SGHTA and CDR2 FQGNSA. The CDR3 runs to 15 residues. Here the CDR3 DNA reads TGTGCCAGCAGCTTAGCGAACTGGGTTTTAGAGACCCAGTACTTC. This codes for CASSLANWVLETQYF.

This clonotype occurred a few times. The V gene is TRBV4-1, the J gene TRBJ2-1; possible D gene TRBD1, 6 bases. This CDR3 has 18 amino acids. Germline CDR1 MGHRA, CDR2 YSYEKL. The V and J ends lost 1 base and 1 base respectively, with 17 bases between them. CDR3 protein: CASSQASHGTQSYNEQFF. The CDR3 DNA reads TGCGCCAGCAGCCAAGCGTCTCACGGGACACAGTCCTACAATGAGCAGTTCTTC.

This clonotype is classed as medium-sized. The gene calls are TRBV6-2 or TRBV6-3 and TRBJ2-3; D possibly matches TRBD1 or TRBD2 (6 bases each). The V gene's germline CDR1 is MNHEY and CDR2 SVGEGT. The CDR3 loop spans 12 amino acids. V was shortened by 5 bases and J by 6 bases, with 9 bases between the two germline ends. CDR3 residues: CASSQGGDTQYF. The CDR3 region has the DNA TGTGCCAGCAGTCAAGGGGGGGATACGCAGTATTTT.

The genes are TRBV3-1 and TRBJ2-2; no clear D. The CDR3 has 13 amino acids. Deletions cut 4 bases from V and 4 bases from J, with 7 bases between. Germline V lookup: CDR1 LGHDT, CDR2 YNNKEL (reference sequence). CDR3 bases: TGTGCCAGCAGCCCGCGACCCACCGGGGAGCTGTTTTTT. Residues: CASSPRPTGELFF.